This entry lists 27 T cell receptor beta chains sequenced from one sample in a study of cytomegalovirus exposure and HLA in healthy donors. Primers included in the PCR were 60 Vbeta and 13 Jbeta primers. Clones were read by immunoSEQ multiplex PCR, and TCRdb kept only the in-frame ones, dropping some. The sample includes approximately 86,000 clones, around three quarters seen only once; the top ten take around 8.4%. Sequencing was performed on PBMCs. The receptor source for this set is a man in his 60s in good health and CMV-seronegative.

On this clone itself: Other DNA sequences of this sample code for an identical CDR3. The rearrangement joins TRBV7-9 to TRBJ1-4; D gene uncertain. Per germline, CDR1 SEHNR and CDR2 FQNEAQ (reference sequence). The CDR3 contains 14 residues. The V gene lost 5 bases and the J gene lost 0 bases, with 7 bases spanning the gap. For the CDR3, the DNA is TGTGCCAGCAGCCCGGGAGCAACTAATGAAAAACTGTTTTTT. Translated, it gives CASSPGATNEKLFF.

CDR3 region: CASSPTGNRGRTNYGYTF. DNA for the CDR3: TGCGCCAGCAGTCCCACGGGGAACAGGGGTCGGACTAACTATGGCTACACCTTC. V is TRBV4-1 and J is TRBJ1-2; 7 bases map to TRBD1. The CDR3 loop spans 18 amino acids. V lost 6 bases and J lost 0; bases outside the gene matches: 16. The germline V gene encodes CDR1 MGHRA and CDR2 YSYEKL.

V is TRBV6-1 and J is TRBJ2-7, with D possibly being TRBD1 (6 bases). CDR1 and CDR2 (germline): MNHNS, SASEGT. V dropped 6 bases and J dropped 0 bases, with 15 bases sitting between them. The CDR3 is made up of 15 amino acids. CDR3: CASRTGAGTSYEQYF. For the CDR3, the DNA is TGTGCCAGCAGGACAGGCGCCGGTACCTCCTACGAGCAGTACTTC.

The gene calls are TRBV11-2 and TRBJ2-7; D unresolved. Trimming left V 5 bases short and J 4 bases short, with 9 bases between. The germline V gene encodes CDR1 SGHAT and CDR2 FQNNGV. The CDR3 length is 12 residues. The chain's CDR3 is CASSRVPYEQYF. The CDR3 DNA sequence: TGTGCCAGCAGCCGTGTCCCTTACGAGCAGTACTTC.

The chain uses TRBV6-1 and TRBJ2-5; D perhaps matches TRBD2 (5 bases). Between the trimmed V and J ends, which lost 8 bases and 5 bases, there was a span of 18 bases. From germline, CDR1 is MNHNS and CDR2 SASEGT. The CDR3 is 14 residues long. CDR3 loop: CASSRTRKWETQYF. The CDR3 region has the DNA TGTGCCAGCTCGAGGACTCGTAAGTGGGAGACCCAGTACTTC.

In this sample, this clone turned up a few times. V and J are TRBV6-1 and TRBJ1-1; a weak D match, TRBD1 (6 bases). In germline, CDR1 is MNHNS, CDR2 SASEGT. The CDR3 runs 14 residues. V shed 7 bases and J shed 3 bases, with 15 bases lying between them. This CDR3 reads CASTEGGQDTEAFF. CDR3 coding DNA: TGTGCCAGCACAGAGGGGGGGCAGGACACTGAAGCTTTCTTT.

This clone came up a few times. The chain has TRBV4-1 and TRBJ1-6; 9 bases agree with TRBD1. V lost 4 bases and J lost 8; bases outside the gene matches: 6. CDR3 length equals 15 residues. CDR1 MGHRA and CDR2 YSYEKL come from the germline V gene. CDR3 coding DNA: TGCGCCAGCAGCCCACCGGGACAGGGTTATTCACCCCTCCACTTT. Its protein product is CASSPPGQGYSPLHF.

The chain is built from TRBV28 and TRBJ1-4; TRBD1 aligns across 7 bases. Germline lookup yields CDR1 MDHEN and CDR2 SYDVKM. This CDR3 has 14 residues. After removal of 6 bases from V and 8 bases from J, the junction contained 9 bases not matched to a gene. The CDR3 bases are TGTGCCAGCAGCCCAGGACAGGTCGGGGAAAAACTGTTTTTT. Its protein is CASSPGQVGEKLFF. Full variable domain (remainder filled in from reference TRBV28 and TRBJ1-4): DVKVTQSSRYLVKRTGEKVFLECVQDMDHENMFWYRQDPGLGLRLIYFSYDVKMKEKGDIPEGYSVSREKKERFSLILESASTNQTSMYLCASSPGQVGEKLFFGSGTQLSVL.

This clone was observed a few times. This rearrangement joins TRBV19 to TRBJ2-5, with D perhaps matching TRBD1 (5 bases). CDR3 length equals 14 residues. The germline V gene has CDR1 LNHDA and CDR2 SQIVND (reference sequence). V was shortened by 5 bases and J by 2 bases, with 12 bases between the two germline ends. The CDR3 protein is CASSGASGQETQYF. In DNA form, the CDR3 reads TGTGCCAGTAGTGGGGCAAGTGGACAAGAGACCCAGTACTTC.

This chain uses TRBV4-1 with TRBJ2-7; 10 bases are a match to TRBD2. The V segment lost 3 bases and the J segment 2 bases; nucleotides outside the gene matches: 7. Per germline, CDR1 MGHRA and CDR2 YSYEKL. This CDR3 is built from 16 residues. This CDR3 is CASSHPFSGRPYEQYF. In nucleotides, the CDR3 is TGCGCCAGCAGCCACCCCTTTAGCGGGAGGCCCTACGAGCAGTACTTC.

The rearrangement joins TRBV30 to TRBJ1-1; 7 nucleotides match TRBD1. CDR1 is GTSNPN, CDR2 SVGIG, per germline (reference sequence). V lost 4 bases and J lost 5; bases outside the gene matches: 13. There are 15 residues in the CDR3. CDR3 DNA sequence: TGTGCCTGGACCGACCCTCCAGCAGGGGGAACTGAAGCTTTCTTT. Amino acids: CAWTDPPAGGTEAFF.

V usage is TRBV6-6 and J usage is TRBJ1-4; TRBD1 matches 7 bases. With 1 base clipped from V and 6 bases from J, the junction kept 5 bases outside the gene matches. The germline gives CDR1 MNHNY, CDR2 SVGAGI (reference sequence). This CDR3 is built from 15 residues. CDR3 nucleotides: TGTGCCAGCAGTTACTTTCAGGGGGAGGATGAAAAACTGTTTTTT. Its translation is CASSYFQGEDEKLFF.

J is TRBJ1-5 and V is TRBV28, with 7 bases lining up with TRBD1. Germline V gene sequence: CDR1 MDHEN, CDR2 SYDVKM. Losses at the gene ends were 6 bases for V and 4 bases for J; bases not matched to a gene: 21. This CDR3 region has 19 residues. The CDR3 DNA follows: TGTGCCAGCAGGGAGTATTTTCTCCGGTCGGGACAGTCAAATCAGCCCCAGCATTTT. This gives the protein CASREYFLRSGQSNQPQHF.

CDR3 protein: CASSLNLAGGPRDTQYF. The DNA of the CDR3 is TGTGCCAGCAGCTTAAACCTAGCGGGGGGGCCCCGAGATACGCAGTATTTT. This chain joins TRBV5-4 and TRBJ2-3, with 12 bases identical to TRBD2. V was pared by 2 bases and J by 5 bases, with 9 bases of the junction left unmatched. CDR3 length: 17 residues. Germline-derived CDR1 and CDR2 are SGHNT and YYREEE (reference sequence).

This chain connects TRBV29-1 to TRBJ2-3, with 8 bases lining up with TRBD1. Germline values: CDR1 SQVTM, CDR2 ANQGSEA. This CDR3 is built from 14 residues. Trimming at V came to 6 bases and at J to 0 bases, leaving 5 bases not matched to a gene. The CDR3 DNA reads TGCAGCGTAAGACGACAGGGGAGCACAGATACGCAGTATTTT. It specifies CSVRRQGSTDTQYF.

The chain employs TRBV6-1 and TRBJ1-1; possible D gene TRBD1, 6 bases. The CDR3 extends over 14 amino acids. Looked up from germline, CDR1 is MNHNS and CDR2 is SASEGT. V lost 6 bases and J 4 bases, leaving 15 bases between the germline ends. The CDR3 DNA reads TGTGCCAGCAGCCTGAGGGGGTCGGGCACTGAAGCTTTCTTT. Translated, it gives CASSLRGSGTEAFF.

This chain connects TRBV15 to TRBJ2-7, with 10 bases lining up with TRBD1. CDR3 length equals 16 residues. V lost 3 bases and J lost 2; bases outside the gene matches: 7. Germline lookup yields CDR1 LNHNV and CDR2 YYDKDF (reference sequence). The CDR3 loop is CATSRGGTGVAYEQYF. In DNA form, the CDR3 reads TGTGCCACCAGCAGGGGTGGGACAGGGGTAGCCTACGAGCAGTACTTC.

The V and J genes are TRBV29-1 and TRBJ2-7, with 8 bases fitting TRBD1. Germline V gives CDR1 SQVTM, CDR2 ANQGSEA. The length of the CDR3 is 16 residues. The ends lost 4 bases at V and 3 bases at J; junction bases unmatched: 14. The CDR3, as DNA: TGCAGCGTTGGACAGGGGATTCACTCCCTTTACTACGAGCAGTACTTC. It codes for CSVGQGIHSLYYEQYF.

J is TRBJ2-1 and V is TRBV18; D perhaps matches TRBD2 (5 bases). Trimming cost V 0 bases and J 0 bases, with 9 bases left between them. The germline V gene encodes CDR1 KGHSH and CDR2 LQKENI. CDR3 length: 16 amino acids. Written as DNA, the CDR3 is TGTGCCAGCTCACCACCCCCCGGGGACTCCTACAATGAGCAGTTCTTC. Translation: CASSPPPGDSYNEQFF.

This clone was observed a handful of times. The V gene is TRBV7-8, the J gene TRBJ2-1, with D possibly matching TRBD2 (6 bases). The germline V and J ends were trimmed by 1 base and 1 base, with 17 bases remaining between them. The CDR3 spans 18 residues. Germline values: CDR1 SGHVS, CDR2 FQNEAQ. CDR3 in DNA: TGTGCCAGCAGCTTAGGCCCCGCACTAGCCAGGTCCTACAATGAGCAGTTCTTC. It is translated as CASSLGPALARSYNEQFF.

This chain joins TRBV9 and TRBJ2-1; tentatively, D is TRBD2 (5 bases). The CDR3 sequence is 12 residues long. Germline loops: CDR1 SGDLS, CDR2 YYNGEE. Trimming removed 7 bases at V and 4 bases at J, with 9 bases between. The DNA of the CDR3 is TGTGCCAGCCAGTCGGGGTACAATGAGCAGTTCTTC. This codes for CASQSGYNEQFF. The complete variable domain, with remaining parts taken from reference TRBV9 and TRBJ2-1, reads DSGVTQTPKHLITATGQRVTLRCSPRSGDLSVYWYQQSLDQGLQFLIQYYNGEERAKGNILERFSAQQFPDLHSELNLSSLELGDSALYFCASQSGYNEQFFGPGTRLTVL.

J is TRBJ1-2 and V is TRBV12-5; no clear D. Germline CDR1 is LGHNT and CDR2 is FRNRAP. The CDR3 spans 14 residues. Between the trimmed V and J ends, which lost 5 bases and 5 bases, there was a span of 15 bases. The CDR3 here is CASGIAGVRYGYTF. The CDR3 nucleotides read TGTGCTAGTGGTATCGCCGGGGTGCGATATGGCTACACCTTC.

The V call is TRBV6-1, the J call TRBJ2-2; 8 nucleotides agree with TRBD1. J was trimmed by 6 bases and V by 1 base; bases with no gene match: 10. Germline V gene lookup returns CDR1 MNHNS and CDR2 SASEGT. The CDR3 spans 17 residues. As DNA, the CDR3 is TGTGCCAGCAGTGAAGGGACCAGGGGGCGAAACGCCGGGGAGCTGTTTTTT. Protein sequence: CASSEGTRGRNAGELFF.

This rearrangement joins TRBV11-2 to TRBJ2-1, with 7 bases fitting TRBD1. The CDR3 spans 14 residues. The trim removed 5 bases at V and 1 base at J, leaving 2 bases unmatched. The germline V gene encodes CDR1 SGHAT and CDR2 FQNNGV. The CDR3 nucleotides are TGTGCCAGCAGCATACAGGGGTCCTACAATGAGCAGTTCTTC. Its translation is CASSIQGSYNEQFF.

The genes are TRBV7-2 and TRBJ2-1, with D perhaps TRBD2 (5 bases). Trimming shortened V by 5 bases and J by 1 base, and 12 bases separated the two germline ends. There are 15 residues in the CDR3. CDR1 and CDR2 (germline): SGHTA, FQGNSA. The CDR3 spells CASSITRSSYNEQFF. DNA for the CDR3: TGTGCCAGCAGCATCACTAGGTCTTCCTACAATGAGCAGTTCTTC. The full variable domain, rest sourced from reference TRBV7-2 and TRBJ2-1, is GAGVSQSPSNKVTEKGKDVELRCDPISGHTALYWYRQSLGQGLEFLIYFQGNSAPDKSGLPSDRFSAERTGGSVSTLTIQRTQQEDSAVYLCASSITRSSYNEQFFGPGTRLTVL.

The chain uses TRBV7-9 and TRBJ1-2, with 7 bases identical to TRBD1. CDR3 length: 13 residues. From germline, CDR1 is SEHNR and CDR2 FQNEAQ (reference sequence). Trimming at V came to 3 bases and at J to 6 bases, leaving 4 bases not matched to a gene. DNA for the CDR3: TGTGCCAGCAGCTTGGACAGGTTCCATGGCTACACCTTC. This encodes CASSLDRFHGYTF.

This sequence joins TRBV2 and TRBJ2-2; no clear D. The V gene lost 2 bases and the J gene lost 7 bases, with 14 bases spanning the gap. The CDR3 loop spans 15 amino acids. The germline V gene encodes CDR1 SNHLY and CDR2 FYNNEI. CDR3 in DNA: TGTGCCAGCAGTGAATATGCGCTTGAGAACGGGGAGCTGTTTTTT. It is translated as CASSEYALENGELFF.